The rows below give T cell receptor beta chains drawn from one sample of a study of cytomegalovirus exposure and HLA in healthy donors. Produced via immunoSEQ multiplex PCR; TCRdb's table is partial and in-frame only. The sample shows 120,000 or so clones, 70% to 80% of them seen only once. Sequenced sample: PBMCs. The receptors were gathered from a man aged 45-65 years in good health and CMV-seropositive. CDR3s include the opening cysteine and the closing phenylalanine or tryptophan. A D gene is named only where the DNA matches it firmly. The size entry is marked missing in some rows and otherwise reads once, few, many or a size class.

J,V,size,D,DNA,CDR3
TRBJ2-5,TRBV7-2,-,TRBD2,TGTGCCAGCAGCTTAGAATTTTCTAGCGGGGGGGCCAAGGAGACCCAGTACTTC,CASSLEFSSGGAKETQYF
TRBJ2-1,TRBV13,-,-,TGTGCCAGCAGCAGCCCCCCCCAGCGGGCTTACAATGAGCAGTTCTTC,CASSSPPQRAYNEQFF
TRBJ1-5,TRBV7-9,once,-,TGTGCCAGCAGCCCTCCGGGAAGCAATCAGCCCCAGCATTTT,CASSPPGSNQPQHF
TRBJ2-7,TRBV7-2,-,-,TGTGCCAGCAGCAAATGGGACAACTACGAGCAGTACTTC,CASSKWDNYEQYF
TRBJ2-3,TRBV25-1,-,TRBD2,TGTGCCAGCAGTAAGACTAGCGGGTTCACAGATACGCAGTATTTT,CASSKTSGFTDTQYF
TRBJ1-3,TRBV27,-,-,TGTGCCAGCAGTTTAATCGGCGGTTCTGGAAACACCATATATTTT,CASSLIGGSGNTIYF
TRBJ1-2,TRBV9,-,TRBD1,TGTGCCAGCAGCGACACAGGGACAGACCTAGGCTACACCTTC,CASSDTGTDLGYTF
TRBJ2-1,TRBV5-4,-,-,TGTGCCAGCACCCAAAGGGGGGGGCTCGATGAGCAGTTCTTC,CASTQRGGLDEQFF
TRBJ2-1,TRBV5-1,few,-,TGCGCCAGCAGCCCCCAAGGGGGAGCGGGGTACAATGAGCAGTTCTTC,CASSPQGGAGYNEQFF
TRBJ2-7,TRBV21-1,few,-,TGTGCCAGCAGCAAGAGAATCCGCTGGGGCCCCGAGCAGTACTTC,CASSKRIRWGPEQYF
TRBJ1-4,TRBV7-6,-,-,TGTGCCAGCAGCTTAAGGGAAGGAGGTAGAGAAAAACTGTTTTTT,CASSLREGGREKLFF
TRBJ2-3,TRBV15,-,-,TGTGCCACCAGCAGAGATGTAGAGCGCGCGCAGTATTTT,CATSRDVERAQYF
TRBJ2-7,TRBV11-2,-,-,TGTGCCAGCAGCTTGGGACATACCGGGACGGGTACCTACGAGCAGTACTTC,CASSLGHTGTGTYEQYF
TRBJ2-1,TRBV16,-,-,TGTGCCAGCAGCCAAGGGAGGGAGAGGGGGGACCGTCACAATGAGCAGTTCTTC,CASSQGRERGDRHNEQFF
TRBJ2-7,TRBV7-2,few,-,TGTGCCAGCAGCTTAGACTTAGATGGCTACGAGCAGTACTTC,CASSLDLDGYEQYF
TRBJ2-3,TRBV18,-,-,TGTGCCAGCTCACCCGGGGATACGCAGTATTTT,CASSPGDTQYF
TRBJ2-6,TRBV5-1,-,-,TGCGCCAGCAGCCCCATACTCTCTGGGGCCAACGTCCTGACTTTC,CASSPILSGANVLTF
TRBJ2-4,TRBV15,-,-,TGTGCCACCAGGGGGCCGGCAGGGAACATTCAGTACTTC,CATRGPAGNIQYF
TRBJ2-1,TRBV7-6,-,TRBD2,TGTGCCAGCCGGGGACTAGCGGGAGCTACAAATGAGCAGTTCTTC,CASRGLAGATNEQFF
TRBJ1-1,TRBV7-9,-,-,TGTTCCAGCAGCGACGAATCTGGGTTCCTCAGGGGCACTGAAGCTTTCTTT,CSSSDESGFLRGTEAFF
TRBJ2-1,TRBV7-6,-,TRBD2,TGTGCCAGCAGCGGAAGCGGGGGTTACAATGAGCAGTTCTTC,CASSGSGGYNEQFF
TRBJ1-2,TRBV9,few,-,TGTGCCAGCAGCGCAGGGAATGCGGGCTACACCTTC,CASSAGNAGYTF
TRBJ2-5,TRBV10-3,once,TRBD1,TGTGCCATCAGTGTAGGACAGGGAGGCCGAGAGACCCAGTACTTC,CAISVGQGGRETQYF
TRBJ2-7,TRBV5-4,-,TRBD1,TGTGCCAGCAGCGGGACCGGGACAGCCTACGAGCAGTACTTC,CASSGTGTAYEQYF
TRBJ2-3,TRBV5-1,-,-,TGCGCCAGCAGCTTGCGGGACACAGATACGCAGTATTTT,CASSLRDTDTQYF
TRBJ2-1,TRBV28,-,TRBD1,TGTGCCAGCAGTTTACCTGACAGGGGTTACAATGAGCAGTTCTTC,CASSLPDRGYNEQFF
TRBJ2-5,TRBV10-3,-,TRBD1,TGTGCCATCAGTACCGGGACAGGGGGCGAGACCCAGTACTTC,CAISTGTGGETQYF
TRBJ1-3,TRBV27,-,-,TGTGCCAGCAGTTTATCGGCAGGCTATACTTCCGGAAACACCATATATTTT,CASSLSAGYTSGNTIYF
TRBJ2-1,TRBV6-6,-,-,TGTGCCAGCAGTTACACCGCAGGGGATGAGCAGTTCTTC,CASSYTAGDEQFF
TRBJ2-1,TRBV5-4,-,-,TGTGCCAGCAGCTTGGGGGCAGATTTATCCTACAATGAGCAGTTCTTC,CASSLGADLSYNEQFF
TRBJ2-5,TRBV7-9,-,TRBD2,TGTGCCAGCAGCTCGAGTTTCGGGAGGGCCGGTCAGGAGACCCAGTACTTC,CASSSSFGRAGQETQYF
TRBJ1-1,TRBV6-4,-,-,TGTGCCAGCAGAACGCGGGTGGGTACTGAAGCTTTCTTT,CASRTRVGTEAFF
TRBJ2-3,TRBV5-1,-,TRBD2,TGCGCCAGCAGCGAGGCTAGCGGGGGAGATACAGATACGCAGTATTTT,CASSEASGGDTDTQYF
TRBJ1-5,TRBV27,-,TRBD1,TGTGCCAGCAGTTCCGGGACAGCTGTAAAAAATCAGCCCCAGCATTTT,CASSSGTAVKNQPQHF
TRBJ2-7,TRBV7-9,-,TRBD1,TGTGCCAGCAGCTTGGGGCAGGGGGCTTACTACGAGCAGTACTTC,CASSLGQGAYYEQYF
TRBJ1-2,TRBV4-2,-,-,TGTGCCAGCAGCCAAGGCTCTGGGGGCGACTATGGCTACACCTTC,CASSQGSGGDYGYTF
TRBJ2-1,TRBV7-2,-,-,TGTGCCAGCAGCTATGCCCCCCGATTACAAAATGAGCAGTTCTTC,CASSYAPRLQNEQFF
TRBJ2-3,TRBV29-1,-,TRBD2,TGCAGCGTCAGTAGCGGGGGGGCTGGAGATACGCAGTATTTT,CSVSSGGAGDTQYF
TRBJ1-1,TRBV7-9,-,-,TGTGCCAGCAGCTCCAGTATGACTGAAGCTTTCTTT,CASSSSMTEAFF
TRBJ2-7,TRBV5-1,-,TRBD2,TGCGCCAGCAGCTTAAGTTGGGAGGGGAACGAGCAGTACTTC,CASSLSWEGNEQYF